This TCR beta chain was profiled in a study of cytomegalovirus exposure and HLA in healthy donors. Germline-derived CDR1 and CDR2 are SGHRS and YFSETQ. This CDR3 comprises 15 residues. V lost 0 bases to trimming and J lost 4 bases; unmatched junction nucleotides: 5. This PCR relied on a set of 60 Vbeta primers and 13 Jbeta primers. Profiled with immunoSEQ multiplex PCR; TCRdb holds only in-frame clones, not every one. The profile shows fewer than 200,000 clones, roughly 80% of them singletons. Study-wide findings and caveats: It was shown in a later analysis that HLA-associated TCR beta chains were more clonally expanded than other, equally common chains. Serostatus for CMV was the only available immune exposure information. A later analysis reportedly identified an Asian-associated ancestry cluster as carrying fewer N-insertions than the roughly 720-donor mean. The authors reported that TCR beta sequences could predict HLA-A and HLA-B alleles. These predictions were accurate for most subjects in the first cohort.

In its sample, this clone was seen once. Its specificity is not known. Sequencing was performed on PBMCs. This chain joins TRBV5-1 and TRBJ1-2, with TRBD1 matching 8 bases. The TCR sequence derives from a woman under 30 in good health and CMV-seronegative. The CDR3 nucleotides read TGCGCCAGCAGCTTGGGCCCAGGGGGCTCCTATGGCTACACCTTC. It translates to CASSLGPGGSYGYTF.